The source of this TCR beta chain is a study of identical twins. TCRdb re-called the 5' RACE reads through MiXCR, storing one row per CDR3 protein. The sample carries some 690,000 distinct CDR3 sequences, 21% recorded once. V lost 5 bases and J lost 7, with 12 bases in between. The CDR3 runs 12 residues. The V gene's germline CDR1 is LGHNA and CDR2 YNFKEQ. This same sample was also part of a study on T cells expressing NK-cell markers.

V usage is TRBV4-2 and J usage is TRBJ2-7, with D perhaps matching TRBD1 or TRBD2 (5 bases each). The source is a woman between 18 and 29 years old in good health. The sample taken for sequencing was PBMCs. CDR3 amino acids: CASSGDGREQYF. The CDR3 nucleotides are TGTGCCAGCAGCGGGGACGGTCGGGAGCAGTACTTC.